This T cell receptor beta chain was profiled in a study of cytomegalovirus exposure and HLA in healthy donors. PCR was performed using 60 Vbeta and 13 Jbeta primers. Assay used: immunoSEQ multiplex PCR; TCRdb lists only in-frame clones, some missing. The repertoire holds more than 95,000 clones, with over 60% as singletons. The TCR originated in a woman aged 60-70 years in good health and CMV-seropositive. Input material: PBMCs.

CDR3 nucleotide sequence: TGTGCCTGGACTCCCGCAGGGGGCATGACTGAAGCTTTCTTT. As protein: CAWTPAGGMTEAFF. This chain uses TRBV30 with TRBJ1-1; 8 nucleotides agree with TRBD1. This CDR3 has 14 residues. V gave up 4 bases and J gave up 5 bases; unmatched junction bases: 9. Germline V gene sequence: CDR1 GTSNPN, CDR2 SVGIG (reference sequence).